What follows is one TCR beta chain and its context. The V gene lost 5 bases and the J gene lost 3 bases, with 15 bases spanning the gap. Germline V gene data show CDR1 as MRHNA and CDR2 as SNTAGT. The CDR3 is 15 amino acids. The data originate from a study of cytomegalovirus exposure and HLA in healthy donors. The PCR made use of 60 Vbeta and 13 Jbeta primers. Under the authors' procedure: Per a later analysis, the number of unique TCR beta chains was around 79 million, of which roughly 10 million were shared. Sequenced by immunoSEQ multiplex PCR; TCRdb stores in-frame clones only, minus some. V and J calls and clone size are copied from that table; D and trimming were computed from the DNA. Altogether about 180,000 clones are present, roughly four fifths being singletons, with the ten largest covering approximately 2.3%.

The receptor was isolated from a female donor in good health and CMV-seronegative. Sequenced material: PBMCs. The gene calls are TRBV6-4 and TRBJ2-3; D is ambiguous. DNA of the CDR3: TGTGCCAGCAGTTTCGCAGGCTATCGGACAGATACGCAGTATTTT. As protein: CASSFAGYRTDTQYF.